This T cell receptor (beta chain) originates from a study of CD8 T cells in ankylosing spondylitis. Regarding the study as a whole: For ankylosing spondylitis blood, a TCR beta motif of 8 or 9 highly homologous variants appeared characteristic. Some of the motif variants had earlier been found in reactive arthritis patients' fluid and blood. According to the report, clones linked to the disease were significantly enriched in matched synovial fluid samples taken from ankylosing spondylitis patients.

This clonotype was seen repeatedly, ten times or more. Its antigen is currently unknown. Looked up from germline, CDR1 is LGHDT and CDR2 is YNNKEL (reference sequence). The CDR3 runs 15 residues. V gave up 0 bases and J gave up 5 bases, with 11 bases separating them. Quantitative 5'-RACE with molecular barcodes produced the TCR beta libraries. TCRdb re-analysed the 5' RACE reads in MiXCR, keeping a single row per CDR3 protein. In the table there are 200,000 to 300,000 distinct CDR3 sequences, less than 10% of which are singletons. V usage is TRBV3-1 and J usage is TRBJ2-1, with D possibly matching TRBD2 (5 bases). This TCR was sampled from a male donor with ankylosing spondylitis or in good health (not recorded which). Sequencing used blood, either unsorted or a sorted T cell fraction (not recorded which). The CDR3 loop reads CASSQDRARDNEQFF. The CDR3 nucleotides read TGTGCCAGCAGCCAAGATCGAGCGAGGGACAATGAGCAGTTCTTC.